These 27 T cell receptor beta chains came from one sample sequenced in a study of control samples from healthy donors and cancer patients. The table came from immunoSEQ multiplex PCR; TCRdb's copy has only in-frame clones and leaves some out. The sample contains about 250,000 clones, about four fifths of which appear only once. The sample consisted of PBMCs. The source of these receptors is a woman aged 55-75 years with lung cancer.

As to this clone: One junction end does not reproduce the germline sequence, and a read error may be involved. The chain couples TRBV7-7 to TRBJ2-7; 10 positions agree with TRBD1. This CDR3 has 16 residues. Germline-derived CDR1 and CDR2 are SSHAT and FNYEAQ (reference sequence). CDR3 nucleotide sequence: TGTGCTAGCAGCCCCGTCCCCGGGACAGGGGCCCACGAGCAGTACTTC. It translates to CASSPVPGTGAHEQYF.

This chain joins TRBV12-3 or TRBV12-4 and TRBJ2-7; 7 bases line up with TRBD1. This CDR3 has 12 residues. V lost 4 bases and J lost 6; bases outside the gene matches: 3. As DNA, the CDR3 is TGTGCCAGCAGTTCGGACAGGCGCGAGCAGTACTTC. This codes for CASSSDRREQYF.

The V and J genes are TRBV7-8 and TRBJ1-1; 7 nucleotides match TRBD1. The CDR3 covers 18 residues. Germline assignment: CDR1 SGHVS and CDR2 FQNEAQ. The trim removed 3 bases at V and 1 base at J, leaving 14 bases unmatched. For the CDR3, the DNA is TGTGCCAGCAGCTTTCTTGGGAGGGGGCCAGCCGGGAACACTGAAGCTTTCTTT. Protein: CASSFLGRGPAGNTEAFF.

This rearrangement joins TRBV27 to TRBJ2-7; 11 bases are shared with TRBD2. V lost 5 bases, J lost 5 bases, and 8 bases stayed unmatched. CDR3 length equals 15 residues. The germline V gene has CDR1 MNHEY and CDR2 SMNVEV (reference sequence). The DNA of the CDR3 is TGTGCCAGCAGTAACGTAGCGGGAGGGACGCACGAGCAGTACTTC. This sequence encodes CASSNVAGGTHEQYF.

The chain employs TRBV9 and TRBJ2-3; 8 bases are shared with TRBD2. Germline-derived CDR1 and CDR2 are SGDLS and YYNGEE. The CDR3 loop spans 16 amino acids. Trimming took 2 bases from V and 4 from J; bases not matched to a gene: 9. CDR3 nucleotide sequence: TGTGCCAGCAGCGTCACCGTAAGCGGGGGTGCAGATACGCAGTATTTT. Translation: CASSVTVSGGADTQYF.

The rearrangement uses TRBV5-4 and TRBJ2-1; 11 bases are shared with TRBD2. With 1 base clipped from V and 9 bases from J, the junction kept 3 bases outside the gene matches. Germline loops: CDR1 SGHNT, CDR2 YYREEE (reference sequence). The CDR3 length is 14 residues. CDR3 DNA sequence: TGTGCCAGCAGCTTGACTAGCGGGAGCGGTGAGCAGTTCTTC. As protein: CASSLTSGSGEQFF.

The J gene is TRBJ2-1, the V gene TRBV28; a weak D match, TRBD1 (5 bases). The CDR3 has 15 amino acids. Trimming took off 3 bases at V and 5 bases at J, with 14 bases between the two ends. Germline assignment: CDR1 MDHEN and CDR2 SYDVKM. The CDR3 spells CASSFSHRFNNEQFF. The CDR3 region has the DNA TGTGCCAGCAGTTTTAGTCACAGGTTCAACAATGAGCAGTTCTTC. The whole variable domain, remainder taken from reference TRBV28 and TRBJ2-1, is DVKVTQSSRYLVKRTGEKVFLECVQDMDHENMFWYRQDPGLGLRLIYFSYDVKMKEKGDIPEGYSVSREKKERFSLILESASTNQTSMYLCASSFSHRFNNEQFFGPGTRLTVL.

V is TRBV3-1 (or the pseudogene TRBV3-2) and J is TRBJ1-1, with D possibly matching TRBD1 (5 bases). The CDR3 loop spans 16 amino acids. From germline, CDR1 is LGHDT and CDR2 YNNKEL (reference sequence). Trimming pared 5 bases from V and 0 bases from J, leaving 16 bases between. The CDR3 reads CASSFSSGRMNTEAFF. In DNA, the CDR3 is TGTGCCAGCAGCTTCTCCTCGGGACGGATGAACACTGAAGCTTTCTTT.

This clone was seen more than once but under ten times. The chain is built from TRBV11-2 and TRBJ1-1; D is ambiguous. Germline assignment: CDR1 SGHAT and CDR2 FQNNGV. Deletions cut 3 bases from V and 8 bases from J, with 13 bases between. The CDR3 runs to 13 residues. CDR3 coding DNA: TGTGCCAGCAGCTTGGTTACCGGGAGGGAAGCTTTCTTT. It specifies CASSLVTGREAFF.

CDR3 loop: CASSLDGGASSYNSPLHF. The CDR3 DNA is TGTGCCAGCAGCCTAGACGGAGGGGCCAGCTCCTATAATTCACCCCTCCACTTT. The chain links TRBV3-1 (or the pseudogene TRBV3-2) to TRBJ1-6, with D maybe TRBD1 (5 bases). There are 18 residues in the CDR3. Germline-derived CDR1 and CDR2 are LGHDT and YNNKEL (reference sequence). V was shortened by 4 bases and J by 0 bases, with 16 bases between the two germline ends.

The V gene is TRBV18, the J gene TRBJ1-2; D is possibly TRBD1 (5 bases). The CDR3 is 14 residues long. CDR1 and CDR2 from the germline V gene are KGHSH and LQKENI. The germline V and J ends were trimmed by 3 bases and 7 bases, with 15 bases remaining between them. The CDR3 region is CASSPDSVPGGYTF. CDR3 nucleotide sequence: TGTGCCAGCTCACCCGACAGCGTACCCGGTGGCTACACCTTC.

The chain has TRBV7-8 and TRBJ1-5, with a tentative D call TRBD1 (5 bases). The CDR3 is 16 amino acids. Germline assignment: CDR1 SGHVS and CDR2 FQNEAQ. The germline V and J ends were trimmed by 7 bases and 3 bases, with 19 bases remaining between them. CDR3 nucleotides: TGTGCCAGCATCCTTGACCAACCGGGGGTCAATCAGCCCCAGCATTTT. It specifies CASILDQPGVNQPQHF. Full variable domain (outside the CDR3, taken from reference TRBV7-8 and TRBJ1-5): GAGVSQSPRYKVAKRGQDVALRCDPISGHVSLFWYQQALGQGPEFLTYFQNEAQLDKSGLPSDRFFAERPEGSVSTLKIQRTQQEDSAVYLCASILDQPGVNQPQHFGDGTRLSIL.

The chain recombines TRBV2 with TRBJ1-1; D ambiguous. Germline loops: CDR1 SNHLY, CDR2 FYNNEI. V gave up 4 bases and J gave up 4 bases, with 10 bases separating them. The length of the CDR3 is 13 residues. The CDR3 DNA sequence: TGTGCCAGCAGTGGTTTAGGGTCCACTGAAGCTTTCTTT. Residues: CASSGLGSTEAFF.

This clone was seen a single time. The chain employs TRBV7-3 and TRBJ1-4; 8 bases agree with TRBD1. Germline V gives CDR1 SGHTA, CDR2 FQGTGA. This CDR3 region has 14 residues. Germline trimming cut 6 bases from V and 8 bases from J; bases unmatched to any gene: 8. The CDR3 region is CASRDTGGREKLFF. In DNA, the CDR3 is TGTGCCAGCAGGGATACAGGGGGGAGGGAAAAACTGTTTTTT.

This clone was seen once. The CDR3 DNA reads TGTGCCAGCAGCCTTGACATGATACTTCGGACAGGAGGTACTGAAGCTTTCTTT. Its translation is CASSLDMILRTGGTEAFF. This chain connects TRBV7-9 to TRBJ1-1; 7 bases agree with TRBD1. The CDR3 sequence is 18 residues long. J gave up 5 bases and V 5 bases, and 20 bases lay outside the gene matches. Germline CDR1 SEHNR, CDR2 FQNEAQ (reference sequence).

V usage is TRBV10-3 and J usage is TRBJ2-6; tentative D call: TRBD1 (6 bases). Germline loops: CDR1 ENHRY, CDR2 SYGVKD. The CDR3 covers 17 residues. V lost 6 bases and J 0 bases, leaving 15 bases between the germline ends. The CDR3 DNA is TGTGCCATCAGACCCGACAGGTCCTCCTCTGGGGCCAACGTCCTGACTTTC. Its translation: CAIRPDRSSSGANVLTF.

Only one count was recorded for this clone. The chain is built from TRBV5-4 and TRBJ1-2; D is uncertain. Between the trimmed V and J ends, which lost 5 bases and 0 bases, there was a span of 17 bases. This CDR3 region has 16 residues. Germline values: CDR1 SGHNT, CDR2 YYREEE (reference sequence). The CDR3 spells CASRIDILETNYGYTF. Here the CDR3 DNA reads TGTGCCAGCAGAATTGATATCCTCGAGACTAACTATGGCTACACCTTC.

The V call is TRBV27, the J call TRBJ1-6; 7 positions agree with TRBD1. This CDR3 is built from 15 residues. Germline CDR1 is MNHEY and CDR2 is SMNVEV (reference sequence). The J segment lost 3 bases and the V segment lost 8 bases, leaving 7 bases of the junction unmatched. CDR3 sequence: CASANRGDYNSPLHF. CDR3 nucleotide sequence: TGTGCCAGCGCCAACAGGGGCGACTATAATTCACCCCTCCACTTT.

The chain joins TRBV6-6 to TRBJ2-7, with 10 bases identical to TRBD2. The CDR3 consists of 15 residues. V was clipped by 6 bases and J by 3 bases; unmatched bases: 8. CDR1 is MNHNY and CDR2 is SVGAGI in the germline V gene (reference sequence). The CDR3 DNA reads TGTGCCAGCAGAGATCCCGGGACTAGCGTCTACGAGCAGTACTTC. Translation gives CASRDPGTSVYEQYF.

The J gene is TRBJ2-1, the V gene TRBV5-1; the match to TRBD2 covers 15 bases. The trim removed 3 bases at V and 15 bases at J, leaving 10 bases unmatched. CDR3 size: 15 residues. CDR1 SGHRS and CDR2 YFSETQ come from the germline V gene. CDR3 protein: CASSSDPGLAGGRFF. CDR3 sequence (DNA): TGCGCCAGCAGCTCCGATCCGGGACTAGCGGGAGGACGGTTCTTC.

The chain is built from TRBV9 and TRBJ1-3; no definite D call. The germline V gene encodes CDR1 SGDLS and CDR2 YYNGEE. This CDR3 is built from 15 residues. The V and J ends lost 0 bases and 4 bases respectively, with 11 bases between them. The CDR3 spells CASSVASVMGNTIYF. Written as DNA, the CDR3 is TGTGCCAGCAGCGTAGCCTCAGTTATGGGAAACACCATATATTTT.

This sequence joins TRBV11-2 and TRBJ2-1; D unclear. CDR3 size: 14 residues. Germline values: CDR1 SGHAT, CDR2 FQNNGV. Trimming took 6 bases from V and 5 from J, leaving 14 bases between them. The CDR3 nucleotides read TGTGCCAGCAGACGGACCACTGCTAACAATGAGCAGTTCTTC. Protein: CASRRTTANNEQFF.

The chain employs TRBV6-5 and TRBJ1-2; 10 nucleotides align to TRBD1. Germline trimming cut 6 bases from V and 8 bases from J; bases unmatched to any gene: 6. The CDR3 consists of 13 residues. The V gene's germline CDR1 is MNHEY and CDR2 SVGAGI. The CDR3 DNA follows: TGTGCCAGCAGCTCCGGACAGGGGGACGGCTACACCTTC. Amino acid sequence: CASSSGQGDGYTF.

The chain has TRBV11-2 and TRBJ2-1; unclear D gene. The germline V gene encodes CDR1 SGHAT and CDR2 FQNNGV. V was trimmed by 5 bases and J by 1 base, leaving 12 bases between them. This CDR3 is built from 15 residues. CDR3 in DNA: TGTGCCAGCAGCCCGACTTTGGGATCCTACAATGAGCAGTTCTTC. It codes for CASSPTLGSYNEQFF.

This sequence joins TRBV18 and TRBJ1-5; D remains unclear. The length of the CDR3 is 17 residues. Germline loops: CDR1 KGHSH, CDR2 LQKENI. The V and J ends lost 3 bases and 0 bases respectively, with 15 bases between them. Written as DNA, the CDR3 is TGTGCCAGCTCACCTTCCCGCGGGAGACCTAGCAATCAGCCCCAGCATTTT. Translation gives CASSPSRGRPSNQPQHF. The full variable domain, with the rest looked up from reference TRBV18 and TRBJ1-5, is NAGVMQNPRHLVRRRGQEARLRCSPMKGHSHVYWYRQLPEEGLKFMVYLQKENIIDESGMPKERFSAEFPKEGPSILRIQQVVRGDSAAYFCASSPSRGRPSNQPQHFGDGTRLSIL.

The chain joins TRBV18 to TRBJ1-5; D unresolved. Germline V lookup: CDR1 KGHSH, CDR2 LQKENI. The CDR3 is made up of 15 amino acids. Trimming left V 1 base short and J 0 bases short, with 7 bases between. Here the CDR3 DNA reads TGTGCCAGCTCACCACAACAGTATAGCAATCAGCCCCAGCATTTT. Amino acids: CASSPQQYSNQPQHF.

The CDR3 sequence is CASSQESRGRWRTEAFF. The CDR3 DNA sequence: TGTGCCAGCAGCCAAGAGTCCAGGGGGCGCTGGAGAACTGAAGCTTTCTTT. This chain uses TRBV4-2 with TRBJ1-1; 8 bases are shared with TRBD1. The CDR3 sequence is 17 residues long. Germline V lookup: CDR1 LGHNA, CDR2 YNFKEQ. The V and J ends lost 0 bases and 5 bases, in that order; junction bases with no gene match: 11.